Given below is one TCR beta chain in context. Trimming took 2 bases from V and 0 from J, leaving 8 bases between them. This CDR3 is built from 15 residues. Germline V CDR1 and CDR2: ENHRY, SYGVKD. The data derive from a study of blood T cell repertoires in COVID-19. Background on the study: The analysed material was cDNA or gDNA that came from T cells, B-cell-depleted T cells, or PBMCs.

Under the authors' procedure: For nucleated cells, counts were estimated from reference gene primer amplification. Measured with immunoSEQ multiplex PCR; TCRdb has only the in-frame clones, and not every one. V, J and clone size derive from that table, while D and trimming were established from the DNA sequence. The sample gives 85,000 to 100,000 clones, more than 80% of which show up once; roughly 24% is in the top ten. The chain has TRBV10-3 and TRBJ1-5; no definite D call. The sample taken for sequencing was peripheral blood. The source of this sequence is a human donor in a cohort sampled during active COVID-19. In DNA, the CDR3 is TGTGCCATCAGTGAGGGGGAGCATAGCAATCAGCCCCAGCATTTT. Translated, it gives CAISEGEHSNQPQHF.